The rows below give T cell receptor beta chains drawn from one sample of a study of post-analysis software for immune sequencing data. TCRdb reanalysed the PCR reads using MiXCR and keeps one entry per CDR3 protein. Found here are 750,000 to 950,000 distinct CDR3 sequences, about 53% of them singletons; the top ten hold approximately 4.5%. The sequencing sample was made of blood. These receptors originate from a girl aged 5 to 17 with multiple sclerosis. CDR3s include the opening cysteine and the closing phenylalanine or tryptophan.

j_call: TRBJ2-5; v_call: TRBV12-3/TRBV12-4; cdr3_length: 15; cdr3_aa: CASSLPGRDPETQYF
j_call: TRBJ2-1; v_call: TRBV6-6; cdr3_length: 12; cdr3_aa: CASSYSKTWQFF
j_call: TRBJ1-2; v_call: TRBV5-1; cdr3_length: 14; cdr3_aa: CASSYNGRSYGYTF
j_call: TRBJ2-5; v_call: TRBV12-3/TRBV12-4; cdr3_length: 15; cdr3_aa: CASSFRQGPGETQYF
j_call: TRBJ2-5; v_call: TRBV10-3; cdr3_length: 13; cdr3_aa: CAISDSNQETQYF
j_call: TRBJ2-3; v_call: TRBV5-1; cdr3_length: 15; cdr3_aa: CASSLASGVSDTQYF
j_call: TRBJ2-7; v_call: TRBV6-5; cdr3_length: 19; cdr3_aa: CASSYRGGGAFTFSYEQYF
j_call: NA; v_call: TRBV29-1; cdr3_length: 13; cdr3_aa: CSVGLRARETQYF
j_call: TRBJ1-6; v_call: TRBV12-3/TRBV12-4; cdr3_length: 15; cdr3_aa: CASSGTGGVNSPLHF
j_call: TRBJ2-7; v_call: TRBV7-9; cdr3_length: 15; cdr3_aa: CASSLPDASSYEQYF
j_call: TRBJ2-1; v_call: TRBV10-2; cdr3_length: 19; cdr3_aa: CASLLRGLAGGQAYNEQFF
j_call: TRBJ2-1; v_call: TRBV29-1; cdr3_length: 18; cdr3_aa: CSVEYGGLAGGPSNEQFF
j_call: TRBJ2-1; v_call: TRBV2; cdr3_length: 12; cdr3_aa: CASSRLAGDQFF
j_call: TRBJ1-1; v_call: TRBV12-3/TRBV12-4; cdr3_length: 14; cdr3_aa: CASSPSTWGREAFF
j_call: TRBJ2-5; v_call: TRBV28; cdr3_length: 13; cdr3_aa: CASTEQGPETQYF
j_call: TRBJ2-7; v_call: TRBV29-1; cdr3_length: 12; cdr3_aa: CSVGDRAYEQYF
j_call: TRBJ2-6; v_call: TRBV6-1; cdr3_length: 17; cdr3_aa: CASTPDPPRSGANVLTF
j_call: TRBJ2-5; v_call: TRBV20-1; cdr3_length: 14; cdr3_aa: CSAYWSGALETQYF
j_call: TRBJ2-1; v_call: TRBV20-1; cdr3_length: 12; cdr3_aa: CSAGDLKNEQFF
j_call: TRBJ2-1; v_call: TRBV5-1; cdr3_length: 17; cdr3_aa: CASSIGTSGSSYNEQFF
j_call: TRBJ2-1; v_call: TRBV6-5; cdr3_length: 15; cdr3_aa: CASCRLAGGLNEQFF
j_call: TRBJ2-5; v_call: TRBV20-1; cdr3_length: 15; cdr3_aa: CSARDSSGYQETQYF
j_call: TRBJ2-1; v_call: TRBV7-2; cdr3_length: 16; cdr3_aa: CASSLGTHRGYNEQFF
j_call: TRBJ2-3; v_call: TRBV14; cdr3_length: 16; cdr3_aa: CASSQRTSLNTDTQYF
j_call: TRBJ2-4; v_call: TRBV7-2; cdr3_length: 18; cdr3_aa: CASSLQIAGILAKNIQYF
j_call: TRBJ2-5; v_call: TRBV6-5; cdr3_length: 14; cdr3_aa: CASSYRTGLETQYF
j_call: TRBJ2-7; v_call: TRBV7-2; cdr3_length: 13; cdr3_aa: CASSLAVFYEQYF
j_call: TRBJ2-1; v_call: TRBV27; cdr3_length: 13; cdr3_aa: CASSLSGIPEQFF
j_call: TRBJ1-2; v_call: TRBV20-1; cdr3_length: 14; cdr3_aa: CSARDFGGRDGYTF
j_call: TRBJ2-6; v_call: TRBV5-1; cdr3_length: 16; cdr3_aa: CASSRDRVSGANVLTF
j_call: TRBJ2-1; v_call: TRBV5-6; cdr3_length: 11; cdr3_aa: CASSSLAEQFF
j_call: TRBJ2-5; v_call: TRBV14; cdr3_length: 13; cdr3_aa: CASTTLAGRAQYF
j_call: TRBJ1-1; v_call: TRBV7-9; cdr3_length: 12; cdr3_aa: CASSFKGTEAFF
j_call: TRBJ2-7; v_call: TRBV5-1; cdr3_length: 14; cdr3_aa: CASSLAAPPYEQYF
j_call: TRBJ2-7; v_call: TRBV25-1; cdr3_length: 13; cdr3_aa: CASSGRFAYEQYF
j_call: TRBJ2-1; v_call: TRBV12-3/TRBV12-4; cdr3_length: 14; cdr3_aa: CASSLALTGVEQFF
j_call: TRBJ2-2; v_call: TRBV6-2/TRBV6-3; cdr3_length: 17; cdr3_aa: CASSYSGTTNPPGELFF
j_call: TRBJ2-7; v_call: TRBV27; cdr3_length: 12; cdr3_aa: CASSELKDEQYF
j_call: TRBJ2-7; v_call: TRBV20-1; cdr3_length: 14; cdr3_aa: CSAGSGGNSYEQYF
j_call: TRBJ2-3; v_call: TRBV5-6; cdr3_length: 15; cdr3_aa: CASSLKAGVTDTQYF
j_call: TRBJ1-4; v_call: TRBV12-3/TRBV12-4; cdr3_length: 13; cdr3_aa: CASSLRERGKLFF
j_call: NA; v_call: TRBV4-1; cdr3_length: 18; cdr3_aa: CASSQEGLAGLTSNIQYF
j_call: TRBJ2-5; v_call: TRBV19; cdr3_length: 15; cdr3_aa: CASRPRGTPQETQYF
j_call: TRBJ2-3; v_call: TRBV20-1; cdr3_length: 15; cdr3_aa: CSARARGGSTDRQYF
j_call: TRBJ1-2; v_call: TRBV10-3; cdr3_length: 16; cdr3_aa: CATHQRQDPLGYGYTF
j_call: TRBJ2-7; v_call: TRBV27; cdr3_length: 15; cdr3_aa: CASRLDRGEDREQYF
j_call: TRBJ2-3; v_call: TRBV29-1; cdr3_length: 16; cdr3_aa: CSVGVAKRGSTDTQYF
j_call: TRBJ1-4; v_call: TRBV7-9; cdr3_length: 15; cdr3_aa: CASSLRDSTNEKLFF